This is a list of T cell receptor beta chains from one sample in a study of CD4 T cells in relation to SARS-CoV-2 and coronaviruses. For these receptors, no antigen is known. Method: immunoSEQ multiplex PCR; TCRdb's copy keeps in-frame clones and lacks some. The sample yields 21,000 or so clones, over 65% seen once. Sequenced material: CD4+ T cells from PBMCs, cultured in vitro. The receptor source for this set is a human donor in good health. Each CDR3 is given with its conserved first and last residue. A D gene is named only where the DNA matches it firmly. Clone size is given for some rows only: seen once, a few or many times, or a class if the clone is expanded.

size,length,J,V,D,DNA,CDR3
once,13,TRBJ2-7,TRBV28,.,TGTGCCAGCAGTTTGTTTAGGGGGGGCGAGCAGTACTTC,CASSLFRGGEQYF
.,16,TRBJ2-5,TRBV5-1,TRBD2,TGCGCCAGCAGCTTGGAAGCTAGCGGGAGTGCGGAGACCCAGTACTTC,CASSLEASGSAETQYF
.,16,TRBJ1-5,TRBV5-1,.,TGCGCCAGCAGCTTGGCTACCAAGGGCGAGGATCAGCCCCAGCATTTT,CASSLATKGEDQPQHF
.,15,TRBJ1-6,TRBV30,TRBD1,TGTGCCTGGAGTGTACGGGACAGGGATTCTTCACCCCTCCACTTT,CAWSVRDRDSSPLHF
.,13,TRBJ2-1,TRBV30,TRBD2,TGTGCCTGGAGTGGCGGGAGCTACAATGAGCAGTTCTTC,CAWSGGSYNEQFF
.,16,TRBJ2-5,TRBV5-1,TRBD1,TGCGCCAGCACCAACTCCGCCGGGACAGGGATAGAGACCCAGTACTTC,CASTNSAGTGIETQYF
once,11,TRBJ2-4,TRBV20-1,.,TGCAGTGCTGCAGGGGGGGACATTCAGTACTTC,CSAAGGDIQYF
.,12,TRBJ1-1,TRBV30,.,TGTGCCTGGATGGTGCTGAACACTGAAGCTTTCTTT,CAWMVLNTEAFF
.,15,TRBJ2-6,TRBV6-2/TRBV6-3,.,TGTGCCAGCAGTTACGGGGACTCTGGGGCCAACGTCCTGACTTTC,CASSYGDSGANVLTF
.,12,TRBJ1-5,TRBV28,.,TGTGCCAGCAAGGATAGCAATCAGCCCCAGCATTTT,CASKDSNQPQHF